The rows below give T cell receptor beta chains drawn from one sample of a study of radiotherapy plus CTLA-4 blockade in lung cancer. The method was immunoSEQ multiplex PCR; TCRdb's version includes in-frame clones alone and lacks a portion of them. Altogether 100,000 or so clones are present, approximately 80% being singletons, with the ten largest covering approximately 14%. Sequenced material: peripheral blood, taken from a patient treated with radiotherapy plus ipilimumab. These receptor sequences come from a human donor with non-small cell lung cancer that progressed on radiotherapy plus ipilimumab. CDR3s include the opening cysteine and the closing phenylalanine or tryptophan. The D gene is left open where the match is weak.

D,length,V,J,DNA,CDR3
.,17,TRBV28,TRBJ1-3,TGTGCCAGCAGTGGGGGCAGGGTGCACATCTCTGGAAACACCATATATTTT,CASSGGRVHISGNTIYF
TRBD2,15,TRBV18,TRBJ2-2,TGTGCCAGCTCACCAACTAGCGGGAGAACCGGGGAGCTGTTTTTT,CASSPTSGRTGELFF
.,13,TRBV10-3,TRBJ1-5,TGTGCCATCAGTGAAACGGGGGTCCAGCCCCAGCATTTT,CAISETGVQPQHF
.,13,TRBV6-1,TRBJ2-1,TGTGCCAGCAGTGAAATCGCGACAAAGGAGCAGTTCTTC,CASSEIATKEQFF
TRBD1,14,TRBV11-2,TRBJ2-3,TGTGCCAGCAGCCGAGGGGGCCTATCGGATACGCAGTATTTT,CASSRGGLSDTQYF
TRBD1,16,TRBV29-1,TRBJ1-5,TGCAGCGTGGGGACAGGGGGCTATTCGAGCAATCAGCCCCAGCATTTT,CSVGTGGYSSNQPQHF
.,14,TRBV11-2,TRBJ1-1,TGTGCCAGCGCAAATCAACAGGGAAACACTGAAGCTTTCTTT,CASANQQGNTEAFF
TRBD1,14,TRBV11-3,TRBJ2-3,TGTGCCAGCAGCGGGCGGGGACAGGGAGATACGCAGTATTTT,CASSGRGQGDTQYF
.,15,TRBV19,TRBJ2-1,TGTGCCAGTACTCGACTCGGGGGGCGGAACAATGAGCAGTTCTTC,CASTRLGGRNNEQFF
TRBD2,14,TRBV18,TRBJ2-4,TGTGCCAGCTCACCAGGGACTAGCGGGGGCATTCAGTACTTC,CASSPGTSGGIQYF
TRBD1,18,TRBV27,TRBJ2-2,TGTGCCAGCAGTCCACAGGGGGCGAGCGGGTATGGCACCGGGGAGCTGTTTTTT,CASSPQGASGYGTGELFF
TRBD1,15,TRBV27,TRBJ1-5,TGTGCCAGCAGTCGGGACAGGGGAACTCGACAGCCCCAGCATTTT,CASSRDRGTRQPQHF
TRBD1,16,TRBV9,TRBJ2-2,TGTGCCAGCAGCCTAGGACAGGCGCCGAACACCGGGGAGCTGTTTTTT,CASSLGQAPNTGELFF
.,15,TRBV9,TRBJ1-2,TGTGCCAGCAGCGTAGGTTACGAGGTCCTGGGGGGCTACACCTTC,CASSVGYEVLGGYTF